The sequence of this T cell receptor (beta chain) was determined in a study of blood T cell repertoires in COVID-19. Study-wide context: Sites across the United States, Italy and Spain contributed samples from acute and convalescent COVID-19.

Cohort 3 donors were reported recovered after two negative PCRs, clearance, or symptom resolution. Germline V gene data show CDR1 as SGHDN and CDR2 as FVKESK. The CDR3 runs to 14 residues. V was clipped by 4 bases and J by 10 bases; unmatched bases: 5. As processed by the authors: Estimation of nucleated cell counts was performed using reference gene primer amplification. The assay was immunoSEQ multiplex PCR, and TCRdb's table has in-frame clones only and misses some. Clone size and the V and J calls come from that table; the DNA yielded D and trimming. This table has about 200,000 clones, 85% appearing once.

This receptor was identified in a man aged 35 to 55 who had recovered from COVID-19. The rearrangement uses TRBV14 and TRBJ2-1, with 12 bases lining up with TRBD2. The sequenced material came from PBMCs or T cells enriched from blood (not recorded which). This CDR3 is CASSPSGRAEEQFF. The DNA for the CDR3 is TGTGCCAGCAGCCCTAGCGGGAGGGCCGAGGAGCAGTTCTTC. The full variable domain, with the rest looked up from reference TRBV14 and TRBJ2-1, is EAGVTQFPSHSVIEKGQTVTLRCDPISGHDNLYWYRRVMGKEIKFLLHFVKESKQDESGMPNNRFLAERTGGTYSTLKVQPAELEDSGVYFCASSPSGRAEEQFFGPGTRLTVL.